These 20 T cell receptor beta chains originate from one sample sequenced in a study of T cell changes during pregnancy in multiple sclerosis. This table comes from immunoSEQ multiplex PCR, and its TCRdb copy is limited to in-frame clones, with some not included. Among 70,000 or so clones listed, about 93% were seen once. The sample consisted of CD4+ T cells from peripheral blood mononuclear cells, taken after pregnancy. The source is a female donor with multiple sclerosis, enrolled in a pregnancy study.

V usage is TRBV2 and J usage is TRBJ1-4; weak D call: TRBD1 (6 bases). The CDR3 runs to 14 residues. The ends were cut back, 10 bases at V and 4 bases at J, with 16 bases in the middle. Germline-derived CDR1 and CDR2 are SNHLY and FYNNEI. The CDR3 protein is CANKQGLVNEKLFF. The CDR3 bases are TGTGCCAACAAACAGGGTTTGGTTAATGAAAAACTGTTTTTT.

The chain links TRBV6-1 to TRBJ1-1; TRBD1 is a possible D gene (6 bases). The germline V gene encodes CDR1 MNHNS and CDR2 SASEGT. Trimming removed 7 bases from V and 13 bases from J, with 19 bases in between. This CDR3 region has 12 residues. The CDR3 loop reads CASNSAGAGGFF. In DNA, the CDR3 is TGTGCCAGCAACAGTGCAGGGGCGGGGGGTTTCTTT.

This chain uses TRBV29-1 with TRBJ1-1, with 8 nucleotides matching TRBD1. Germline-derived CDR1 and CDR2 are SQVTM and ANQGSEA. V shed 2 bases, J shed 0 bases, and the junction held 17 bases outside the gene matches. The CDR3 has 19 amino acids. The CDR3 here is CSVEQDRASRRAMNTEAFF. In DNA form, the CDR3 reads TGCAGCGTTGAACAGGACAGGGCCTCCCGAAGAGCTATGAACACTGAAGCTTTCTTT.

As to this clone: One end of the junction varies from germline; a read error may be responsible. The rearrangement uses TRBV11-2 and TRBJ2-3; 9 bases align to TRBD1. CDR1 SGHAT and CDR2 FQNNGV come from the germline V gene. The CDR3 loop spans 15 amino acids. CDR3 nucleotide sequence: TGTGCCAGCACCTTACAGGGGGCGTCTCCAGATACGCAGTATTTT. Translated: CASTLQGASPDTQYF.

The rearrangement links TRBV5-4 to TRBJ1-1, with 11 bases aligning to TRBD1. In germline, CDR1 is SGHNT, CDR2 YYREEE (reference sequence). There are 16 residues in the CDR3. With V trimmed by 3 bases and J by 0 bases, 4 bases remained unmatched. The CDR3 loop reads CASSSDRGQLNTEAFF. The DNA for the CDR3 is TGTGCCAGCAGCTCGGACAGGGGGCAATTGAACACTGAAGCTTTCTTT. Combining the CDR3 with reference TRBV5-4 and TRBJ1-1 gives the whole variable domain ETGVTQSPTHLIKTRGQQVTLRCSSQSGHNTVSWYQQALGQGPQFIFQYYREEENGRGNFPPRFSGLQFPNYSSELNVNALELDDSALYLCASSSDRGQLNTEAFFGQGTRLTVV.

The J gene is TRBJ2-5, the V gene TRBV4-2; perhaps TRBD2 as D (6 bases). This CDR3 region has 17 residues. With 0 bases removed from V and 5 bases from J, the gap between germline ends came to 19 bases. Germline V CDR1 and CDR2: LGHNA, YNFKEQ. CDR3 sequence reads: CASSQDGGASGWETQYF. The CDR3 region has the DNA TGTGCCAGCAGCCAAGACGGGGGAGCCTCAGGGTGGGAGACCCAGTACTTC.

The chain recombines TRBV19 with TRBJ2-3, with D possibly being TRBD1 (5 bases). CDR1 LNHDA and CDR2 SQIVND come from the germline V gene (reference sequence). V was pared by 3 bases and J by 3 bases, with 7 bases between. The CDR3 loop spans 13 amino acids. As DNA, the CDR3 is TGTGCCAGTAGTATGTCAGGGACAGATACGCAGTATTTT. As protein: CASSMSGTDTQYF.

The chain combines TRBV28 with TRBJ2-7; D might be TRBD2 (6 bases). Trimming removed 7 bases at V and 0 bases at J, with 16 bases between. The CDR3 runs 15 residues. Germline assignment: CDR1 MDHEN and CDR2 SYDVKM. The CDR3 DNA reads as TGTGCCAGCACCGAAGGCGGGGCCCTCTCCTACGAGCAGTACTTC. This sequence encodes CASTEGGALSYEQYF.

The CDR3 spells CASRPPGLLNTEAFF. The DNA of the CDR3 is TGTGCCAGCAGACCTCCGGGACTCCTGAACACTGAAGCTTTCTTT. The genes are TRBV28 and TRBJ1-1; a weak D match, TRBD1 (5 bases). V was trimmed by 6 bases and J by 0 bases, leaving 14 bases between them. Germline-derived CDR1 and CDR2 are MDHEN and SYDVKM. The CDR3 is 15 amino acids. The complete variable domain, with remaining parts taken from reference TRBV28 and TRBJ1-1, reads DVKVTQSSRYLVKRTGEKVFLECVQDMDHENMFWYRQDPGLGLRLIYFSYDVKMKEKGDIPEGYSVSREKKERFSLILESASTNQTSMYLCASRPPGLLNTEAFFGQGTRLTVV.

This chain links TRBV19 with TRBJ2-2, with D hard to call. Trimming took 6 bases from V and 6 from J, leaving 17 bases between them. This CDR3 contains 15 residues. Germline CDR1 is LNHDA and CDR2 is SQIVND (reference sequence). The CDR3 coding sequence is TGTGCCAGTAGGTCGACTGATCCAGTGGCCGGGGAGCTGTTTTTT. This gives the protein CASRSTDPVAGELFF.

The chain carries TRBV21-1 and TRBJ1-1; TRBD1 is the table's D call and was not checked against the DNA. TRBV21-1 has pseudogene status. This CDR3 has 16 residues. In DNA, the CDR3 is TGTGCCAGCAGCAAAGGGGCAGGTAAAAGAAACACTGAAGCTTTCTTT. It yields the protein CASSKGAGKRNTEAFF.

The rearrangement uses TRBV15 and TRBJ1-6; tentatively, D is TRBD1 (6 bases). This CDR3 has 16 amino acids. Germline CDR1 LNHNV, CDR2 YYDKDF (reference sequence). V was pared by 0 bases and J by 10 bases, with 16 bases between. The CDR3 DNA reads TGTGCCACCAGCAGAGAGAGTAACAGGGTGGGCTCACCCCTCCACTTT. Protein: CATSRESNRVGSPLHF.

This chain connects TRBV7-2 to TRBJ2-3, with 10 positions matching TRBD2. The V gene's germline CDR1 is SGHTA and CDR2 FQGNSA. Trimming removed 1 base from V and 5 bases from J; junction bases left unmatched: 0. This CDR3 is 14 amino acids long. As DNA, the CDR3 is TGTGCCAGCAGCTTAGGGACTAGCGGAGATACGCAGTATTTT. Translated, it gives CASSLGTSGDTQYF.

The V and J genes are TRBV27 and TRBJ1-1; D might be TRBD1 (6 bases). Germline assignment: CDR1 MNHEY and CDR2 SMNVEV (reference sequence). The CDR3 loop spans 15 amino acids. V was cut by 4 bases and J by 1 base, with 13 bases left in between. The CDR3 region has the DNA TGTGCCAGCAGTTCATCGGGGGCCGGGAACACTGAAGCTTTCTTT. It is translated as CASSSSGAGNTEAFF.

This clone was counted a single time. This chain joins TRBV7-9 and TRBJ2-5; D remains ambiguous. The CDR3 runs 11 residues. V lost 4 bases and J lost 4, with 4 bases in between. CDR1 and CDR2 from the germline V gene are SEHNR and FQNEAQ (reference sequence). The CDR3 sequence: CASSSGETQYF. The CDR3 DNA reads as TGTGCCAGCAGCTCAGGAGAGACCCAGTACTTC.

CDR3 loop: CASSPGSGQGYNEQFF. CDR3 nucleotides: TGCGCCAGCAGCCCTGGTTCGGGACAGGGCTACAATGAGCAGTTCTTC. The chain is built from TRBV5-1 and TRBJ2-1; TRBD1 matches 9 bases. Losses at the gene ends were 4 bases for V and 3 bases for J; bases not matched to a gene: 8. Germline V CDR1 and CDR2: SGHRS, YFSETQ. There are 16 residues in the CDR3. Supplemented by reference TRBV5-1 and TRBJ2-1, the full variable domain reads KAGVTQTPRYLIKTRGQQVTLSCSPISGHRSVSWYQQTPGQGLQFLFEYFSETQRNKGNFPGRFSGRQFSNSRSEMNVSTLELGDSALYLCASSPGSGQGYNEQFFGPGTRLTVL.

The rearrangement uses TRBV9 and TRBJ1-2; the D gene is possibly TRBD1 (6 bases). Germline lookup yields CDR1 SGDLS and CDR2 YYNGEE. This CDR3 is built from 14 residues. Trimming removed 0 bases at V and 4 bases at J, with 10 bases between. The CDR3 DNA reads TGTGCCAGCAGCGTAGCGGCCAGGGGCTATGGCTACACCTTC. Translation: CASSVAARGYGYTF.

The chain employs TRBV7-2 and TRBJ1-5; TRBD1 might be the D (5 bases). The CDR3 covers 15 residues. The germline V gene has CDR1 SGHTA and CDR2 FQGNSA. The ends were cut back, 5 bases at V and 4 bases at J, with 15 bases in the middle. CDR3 DNA sequence: TGTGCCAGCAGCCCCCGGGACGGACTAAATCAGCCCCAGCATTTT. Translated: CASSPRDGLNQPQHF.

The chain combines TRBV5-4 with TRBJ2-2; 10 positions agree with TRBD2. Germline-derived CDR1 and CDR2 are SGHNT and YYREEE (reference sequence). The length of the CDR3 is 15 residues. Trimming removed 1 base from V and 4 bases from J; junction bases left unmatched: 1. The CDR3 reads CASSLSSGSTGELFF. The CDR3 DNA is TGTGCCAGCAGCTTGTCTAGCGGGAGCACCGGGGAGCTGTTTTTT. Variable domain in full (rest from reference TRBV5-4 and TRBJ2-2): ETGVTQSPTHLIKTRGQQVTLRCSSQSGHNTVSWYQQALGQGPQFIFQYYREEENGRGNFPPRFSGLQFPNYSSELNVNALELDDSALYLCASSLSSGSTGELFFGEGSRLTVL.

The J gene is TRBJ2-7, the V gene TRBV27; 8 bases are a match to TRBD1. The V and J ends lost 6 bases and 2 bases, in that order; junction bases with no gene match: 9. CDR3 length equals 15 residues. Per the germline V gene, CDR1 is MNHEY and CDR2 is SMNVEV (reference sequence). The CDR3 nucleotides read TGTGCCAGCAGCGGAAGGACAGGGACGCCCTACGAGCAGTACTTC. Translated, it gives CASSGRTGTPYEQYF.